One sample yielded the 8 T cell receptor beta chains listed below, sequenced in a study of PD-1 blockade in classical Hodgkin lymphoma (dated by TCRdb to the early 2020s). The time point label, read with the paper, signifies: cycle 4 day 1 (C4D1), after six to seven weeks of nivolumab. Every trial patient had relapsed after autologous stem cell transplantation, and cohorts A, B and C differed in prior brentuximab vedotin exposure. Libraries were built with the immunoSEQ multiplex PCR assay. TCRdb mirrors the immuneACCESS table, restricted to in-frame sequences. Some clones are absent from its copies; in checked studies, under half trace to an unresolved V gene, and the reason for the others is unknown. Counted in this sample were 50,000 to 65,000 clones; approximately 90% of them appeared once. About 8.1% of the sample lies in the top ten. Sequencing used peripheral blood mononuclear cells (PBMCs), obtained before the fourth cycle of nivolumab. All receptors come from a human donor with classical Hodgkin lymphoma.

This clone was counted once. The chain recombines TRBV5-1 with TRBJ1-4; unclear D gene. The CDR3 is made up of 14 amino acids. V was cut by 4 bases and J by 6 bases, with 13 bases left in between. CDR1 SGHRS and CDR2 YFSETQ come from the germline V gene. CDR3 sequence reads: CASSLTPKDEKLFF. The DNA of the CDR3 is TGCGCCAGCAGCCTCACACCGAAGGATGAAAAACTGTTTTTT.

The CDR3 spells CASSASGGASDTQYF. CDR3 bases: TGTGCCAGCAGTGCTAGCGGGGGGGCCTCAGATACGCAGTATTTT. The chain combines TRBV6-4 with TRBJ2-3; 12 nucleotides match TRBD2. The CDR3 runs 15 residues. With 4 bases clipped from V and 4 bases from J, the junction kept 3 bases outside the gene matches. Germline V CDR1 and CDR2: MRHNA, SNTAGT.

The chain recombines TRBV5-1 with TRBJ2-3; D ambiguous. Germline CDR1 is SGHRS and CDR2 is YFSETQ. This CDR3 region has 15 residues. Trimming shortened V by 0 bases and J by 2 bases, and 10 bases separated the two germline ends. The CDR3 here is CASSLAGIHTDTQYF. The CDR3 DNA follows: TGCGCCAGCAGCTTGGCCGGCATCCACACAGATACGCAGTATTTT. The full variable domain, its missing parts supplied by reference TRBV5-1 and TRBJ2-3, is KAGVTQTPRYLIKTRGQQVTLSCSPISGHRSVSWYQQTPGQGLQFLFEYFSETQRNKGNFPGRFSGRQFSNSRSEMNVSTLELGDSALYLCASSLAGIHTDTQYFGPGTRLTVL.

This clone has a single count. J is TRBJ1-2 and V is TRBV5-1, with 9 bases matching TRBD1. Unmatched junction bases numbered 8, after V lost 7 bases and J lost 7 bases. The CDR3 covers 13 residues. Germline V gives CDR1 SGHRS, CDR2 YFSETQ. CDR3 DNA: TGCGCCAGCGGGGCACAGGGGGCGGTTGGCTACACCTTC. Translated: CASGAQGAVGYTF.

V is TRBV7-9 and J is TRBJ2-5; perhaps TRBD1 as D (5 bases). Germline V gives CDR1 SEHNR, CDR2 FQNEAQ (reference sequence). CDR3 length: 13 amino acids. V lost 2 bases and J lost 5, with 9 bases in between. The CDR3 DNA is TGTGCCAGCAGCTTATCAGGGAAGGAGACCCAGTACTTC. It specifies CASSLSGKETQYF.

J is TRBJ1-5 and V is TRBV5-1; unclear D gene. CDR1 SGHRS and CDR2 YFSETQ come from the germline V gene. V lost 0 bases and J lost 4, with 5 bases in between. The CDR3 loop spans 13 amino acids. The CDR3 DNA is TGCGCCAGCAGCTTGGGGGAAAATCAGCCCCAGCATTTT. This translates into CASSLGENQPQHF.

The chain joins TRBV6-6 to TRBJ2-5, with a possible D match to TRBD1 (8 bases). Germline V CDR1 and CDR2: MNHNY, SVGAGI (reference sequence). V was pared by 2 bases and J by 2 bases, with 15 bases between. This CDR3 comprises 16 residues. The CDR3 DNA is TGTGCCAGCAGTTACCACAGGGGGGGTAATCAAGAGACCCAGTACTTC. Translating gives CASSYHRGGNQETQYF.

The chain recombines TRBV5-1 with TRBJ2-1; 7 bases are a match to TRBD1. This CDR3 region has 14 residues. Germline loops: CDR1 SGHRS, CDR2 YFSETQ. V gave up 4 bases and J gave up 5 bases; unmatched junction bases: 6. CDR3 bases: TGCGCCAGCAGCATATATACAGGGGACAATGAGCAGTTCTTC. Protein sequence: CASSIYTGDNEQFF. Full variable domain (remainder filled in from reference TRBV5-1 and TRBJ2-1): KAGVTQTPRYLIKTRGQQVTLSCSPISGHRSVSWYQQTPGQGLQFLFEYFSETQRNKGNFPGRFSGRQFSNSRSEMNVSTLELGDSALYLCASSIYTGDNEQFFGPGTRLTVL.